The clone carrying this T cell receptor beta chain turned up a few times. The data derive from a study of PD-1 blockade in classical Hodgkin lymphoma. Trimming took 6 bases from V and 5 from J, leaving 20 bases between them. Germline V CDR1 and CDR2: SGHRS, YFSETQ. The CDR3 spans 16 residues. The method was immunoSEQ multiplex PCR; TCRdb's version includes in-frame clones alone and lacks a portion of them. The sample includes 130,000 to 150,000 clones, 78% of them seen just once. Every patient relapsed after autologous stem cell transplantation, and brentuximab vedotin exposure varied. The best responses consisted of complete response, partial response or progressive disease.

This TCR was recovered from a human donor with classical Hodgkin lymphoma. The chain joins TRBV5-1 to TRBJ2-2, with a tentative D call TRBD1 (5 bases). This specimen consisted of peripheral blood mononuclear cells (PBMCs), obtained before the second cycle of nivolumab. CDR3 loop: CASIGSQGPATGELFF. The CDR3 DNA follows: TGCGCCAGCATAGGCAGTCAGGGCCCGGCAACCGGGGAGCTGTTTTTT.